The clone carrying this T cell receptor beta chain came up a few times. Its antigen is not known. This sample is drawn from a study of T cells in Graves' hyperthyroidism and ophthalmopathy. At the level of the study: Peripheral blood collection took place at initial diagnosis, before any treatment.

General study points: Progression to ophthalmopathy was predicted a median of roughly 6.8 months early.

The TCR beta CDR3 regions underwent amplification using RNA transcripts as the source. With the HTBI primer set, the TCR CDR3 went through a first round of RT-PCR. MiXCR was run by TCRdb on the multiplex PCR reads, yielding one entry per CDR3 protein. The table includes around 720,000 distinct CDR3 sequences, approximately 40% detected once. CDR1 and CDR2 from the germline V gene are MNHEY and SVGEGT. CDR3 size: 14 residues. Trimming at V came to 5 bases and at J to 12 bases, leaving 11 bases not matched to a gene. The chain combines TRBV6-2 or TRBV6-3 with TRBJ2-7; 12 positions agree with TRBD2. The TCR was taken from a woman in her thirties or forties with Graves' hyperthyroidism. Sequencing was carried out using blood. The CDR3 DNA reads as TGTGCCAGCAGTGGAGGACTAGCGGGGAGCGACCGGTACTTC. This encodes CASSGGLAGSDRYF.